This TCR beta chain was found in a study of control samples from healthy donors and cancer patients. Clones were sequenced by immunoSEQ multiplex PCR, and TCRdb holds only the in-frame ones, with some missing. The repertoire holds tens of thousands of clones, with 65% to 85% as singletons. This sequence originates from a man in his 60s in good health. Sequencing input: blood.

The CDR3 loop reads CASRQLTSSYNEQFF. The CDR3 nucleotides are TGTGCCAGCAGACAACTTACGAGCTCCTACAATGAGCAGTTCTTC. V is TRBV6-5 and J is TRBJ2-1; the D is unclear. Germline values: CDR1 MNHEY, CDR2 SVGAGI. There are 15 residues in the CDR3. V gave up 6 bases and J gave up 0 bases, with 12 bases separating them.